These 8 T cell receptor beta chains were all obtained from the same sample, sequenced in a study of cytomegalovirus exposure and HLA in healthy donors listed by TCRdb under 2017. Library preparation employed the immunoSEQ multiplex PCR assay. For the multiplex PCR, a mixture combining 60 forward primers for TCR Vbeta segments and 13 reverse primers for TCR Jbeta segments was used. In TCRdb, the immuneACCESS table is reduced to in-frame sequences with V and J assigned. These tables do not hold every clone; where another copy was compared, an unresolved V gene accounts for under half, and the others remain unexplained. The sample table holds approximately 74,000 clones, of which roughly 76% were seen once. The ten most abundant clones make up over 7% of the sample. The sequencing input was PBMCs. Receptor source: a man aged 55-75 years in good health and CMV-seropositive.

V is TRBV19 and J is TRBJ2-3; 11 nucleotides match TRBD1. This CDR3 is built from 13 residues. The germline V gene encodes CDR1 LNHDA and CDR2 SQIVND (reference sequence). V lost 9 bases and J lost 3; bases outside the gene matches: 2. CDR3 region: CASRDRGTDTQYF. CDR3 DNA: TGTGCCAGCCGGGACAGGGGGACAGATACGCAGTATTTT. Full variable domain (rest looked up from reference TRBV19 and TRBJ2-3): DGGITQSPKYLFRKEGQNVTLSCEQNLNHDAMYWYRQDPGQGLRLIYYSQIVNDFQKGDIAEGYSVSREKKESFPLTVTSAQKNPTAFYLCASRDRGTDTQYFGPGTRLTVL.

Turning to this clone: At one end, the junction sequence differs from germline, possibly due to a read error. This sequence joins TRBV5-5 and TRBJ1-1, with D maybe TRBD1 (6 bases). CDR1 is SGHKS, CDR2 YYEKEE, per germline (reference sequence). The CDR3 runs 12 residues. CDR3 DNA sequence: TGTGCCAGCAGCTCGGACAGCGGCTGGGAAATCTTT. Translated, it gives CASSSDSGWEIF.

The chain has TRBV5-1 and TRBJ2-7, with 7 bases fitting TRBD1. CDR1 SGHRS and CDR2 YFSETQ come from the germline V gene. This CDR3 comprises 16 residues. V dropped 0 bases and J dropped 3; count of bases not matched to a gene: 9. CDR3 bases: TGCGCCAGCAGCTTGGGCGGCACAGGGGCCATCTACGAGCAGTACTTC. Translating it yields CASSLGGTGAIYEQYF.

V usage is TRBV11-1 and J usage is TRBJ1-1; TRBD1 might be the D (5 bases). V was cut by 6 bases and J by 3 bases, with 8 bases left in between. Per germline, CDR1 SGHAT and CDR2 FQDESV (reference sequence). The CDR3 extends over 12 amino acids. The CDR3 DNA is TGTGCCAGCAGTCGACAGTACACTGAAGCTTTCTTT. Protein product: CASSRQYTEAFF.

V gene TRBV6-6 combines with J gene TRBJ1-1, with 7 bases that match TRBD1. The length of the CDR3 is 14 residues. Per the germline V gene, CDR1 is MNHNY and CDR2 is SVGAGI (reference sequence). Trimming cost V 2 bases and J 5 bases; bases outside gene matches: 5. CDR3 loop: CASSYQTGLTEAFF. In nucleotides, the CDR3 is TGTGCCAGCAGTTACCAGACAGGGTTGACTGAAGCTTTCTTT.

This chain links TRBV18 with TRBJ2-7; TRBD1 agrees at 12 bases. Germline CDR1 is KGHSH and CDR2 is LQKENI. With 8 bases clipped from V and 0 bases from J, the junction kept 5 bases outside the gene matches. The CDR3 contains 15 residues. The CDR3 nucleotides read TGTGCCAGCCGACCGGGACAGGGGGCCTCCTACGAGCAGTACTTC. Amino acid sequence: CASRPGQGASYEQYF.

Comments on this clone: Other nucleotide sequences from this sample produce the same CDR3. V usage is TRBV5-1 and J usage is TRBJ2-5; possibly TRBD1 for D (6 bases). Trimming cost V 0 bases and J 2 bases, with 11 bases left between them. Germline loops: CDR1 SGHRS, CDR2 YFSETQ. The CDR3 length is 15 residues. The DNA for the CDR3 is TGCGCCAGCAGCTTGGTGGGCCAGGGGCAAGAGACCCAGTACTTC. Amino acids: CASSLVGQGQETQYF.

The chain links TRBV5-4 to TRBJ2-7; D ambiguous. CDR1 and CDR2 (germline): SGHNT, YYREEE (reference sequence). The germline V and J ends were trimmed by 3 bases and 0 bases, with 10 bases remaining between them. The CDR3 has 14 residues. CDR3 sequence: CASSSFSSSYEQYF. CDR3 sequence (DNA): TGTGCCAGCAGCTCGTTTTCGAGCTCCTACGAGCAGTACTTC.